This T cell receptor beta chain was sequenced for a study of neurological immune-mediated disorders (dated by TCRdb to between 2017 and 2020). In the study overall: Peripheral blood TCR-beta repertoires from patients with HTLV-I-associated myelopathy (HAM/TSP), patients with multiple sclerosis, and healthy controls were compared in the study using UMI-based sequencing. Longitudinal samples, technical triplicates and paired sorted CD4+ and CD8+ T-cell subsets, alongside PBMC samples, were included among the roughly 100 TCR-beta libraries. Each longitudinal HAM/TSP and healthy donor was sampled at 3 time-points spaced at about 3-40 month intervals. Of the 68 subjects in the cohort, around 15 were HAM/TSP patients, some 35 were multiple sclerosis patients, and around 20 were healthy controls.

This clonotype was observed at least ten times. Its antigen is currently not known. Base qualities are not recorded, but no much larger clone differs from it by a single base. cDNA synthesis used template-switch 5'RACE with a primer carrying a 10-nucleotide random unique molecular identifier tagging each TCR transcript. Over 170 million TCR-beta sequences, covering 15-18 subjects, were produced in each sequencing run. Total RNA was extracted with the RNeasy kit. Using the KAPA Real-time Library Amplification kit, TCR-beta VDJ regions were amplified with primers for the TCR constant region and the 5'RACE anchor. Sample indexes and Illumina adaptors were added in a first PCR, and a second PCR then increased library yield. After purification with Ampure beads, the TCR product of roughly 650 bp was size-selected on a 2% E-gel SizeSelection system. Before pooling, libraries had their quality checked on a Bioanalyzer, their concentration measured with Qubit, and their quantity determined with the Kapa Library Quantification kit. Libraries were sequenced paired-end 2 x 150 bp on an Illumina HiSeq 2500. To increase sequence diversity, about 25-31% phiX was spiked into each library pool. In the authors' own workflow: The UMI-based MiGEC pipeline processed quality-filtered reads and removed over 75% of raw TCR sequences during error correction. IMGT germline references were used for aligning VDJ genes, and each clonotype was defined as a unique CDR3 amino acid sequence together with its V-J genes. Clonal expansion, Shannon diversity, and CDR3 relatedness (CalcPairwiseDistances, ClusterSamples) were evaluated with VDJtools, and phylogenetic trees were built with CLCbio workbench. Expanded clones were defined as having at least 8 unique UMIs, based on coefficient-of-variation modelling across technical triplicates. Using fastp at Q25 and MiXCR, TCRdb reprocessed the public reads and kept productive beta chains. Each CDR3 protein appears once, grouped with its most common genes and DNA. The V and J calls reflect TCRdb's pipeline rather than the authors' work. This sample gives about 90,000 distinct CDR3 sequences in total; about 12% of them show up just once. The top ten constitute roughly 5% of the sample.

Study-wide conclusions, independent of this receptor: Across subjects, expanded clones never shared an identical CDR3 amino acid sequence, which suggests that the TCR-beta repertoires in every group were private. TCR clonal expansion was greatest in HAM/TSP patients and smallest in MS patients, who ranked below even healthy controls.

Its CDR3 holds 13 amino acids, cysteine through phenylalanine. Only the CDR3 region is kept as DNA, spanning 39 bases read in frame from base 1. V gives up 0 bases and J gives up 6 bases, and the segment between their germline ends measures 9 bases. The time point label on this specimen signifies: longitudinal time-point 2. Unsorted PBMC libraries were generated from 2 million PBMCs stored in RNAlater at -80 °C until RNA extraction. Peripheral blood was subjected to Ficoll-Hypaque density gradient centrifugation to isolate PBMCs, which were then cryopreserved in liquid nitrogen. The V and J genes are TRBV12-3 or TRBV12-4 and TRBJ2-7, and TRBD2 may be the D gene, going by 6 matching bases. Sequencing was performed on PBMCs. This clonotype was sampled from a female donor with HTLV-1-associated myelopathy (HAM/TSP). CDR3 protein: CASSLARRAEQYF. The DNA is TGTGCCAGCAGTTTAGCGCGGAGGGCCGAGCAGTACTTC.